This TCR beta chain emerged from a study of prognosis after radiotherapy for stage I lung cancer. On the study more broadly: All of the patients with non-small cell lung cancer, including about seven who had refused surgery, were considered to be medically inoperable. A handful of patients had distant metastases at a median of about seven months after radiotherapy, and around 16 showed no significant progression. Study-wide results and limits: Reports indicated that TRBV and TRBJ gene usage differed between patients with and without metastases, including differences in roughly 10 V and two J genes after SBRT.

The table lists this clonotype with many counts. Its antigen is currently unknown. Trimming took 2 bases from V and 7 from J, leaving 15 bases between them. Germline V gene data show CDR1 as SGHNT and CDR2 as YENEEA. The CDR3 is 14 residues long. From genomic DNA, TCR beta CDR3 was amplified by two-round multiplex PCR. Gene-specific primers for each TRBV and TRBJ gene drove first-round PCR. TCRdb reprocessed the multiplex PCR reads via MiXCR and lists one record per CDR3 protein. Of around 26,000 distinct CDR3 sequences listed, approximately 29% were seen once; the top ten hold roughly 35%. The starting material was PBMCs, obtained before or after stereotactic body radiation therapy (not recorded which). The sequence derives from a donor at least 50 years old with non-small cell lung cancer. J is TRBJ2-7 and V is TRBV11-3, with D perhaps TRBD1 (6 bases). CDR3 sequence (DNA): TGTGCCAGCAGCTTACCGTTTGGGGGCGATGAGCAGTACTTC. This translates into CASSLPFGGDEQYF.